The clone carrying this T cell receptor (beta chain) has just one count. Between the trimmed V and J ends, which lost 5 bases and 1 base, there was a span of 9 bases. Germline lookup yields CDR1 SGHVS and CDR2 FQNEAQ. The CDR3 covers 15 residues. CD8+ and CD4+ T cells from blood underwent TCR beta sequencing, which was carried out in a high-throughput format. This sample stems from a study of CD8 T cells in Susac syndrome. About the study: Eight or nine of the sequenced Susac syndrome patients were in remission, and roughly six had active disease. When blood was drawn, patients with Susac syndrome were on intravenous immunoglobulin alone, on corticosteroids, or therapy-naive.

An amount of RNA that ranged from 0.5 to 1 ug was reverse transcribed with random hexamers. Using its own MiXCR run on the immunoSEQ multiplex PCR reads, TCRdb lists one record per CDR3 protein. The table records under 80,000 distinct CDR3 sequences, 90% to 95% of them present only once. The sequence derives from a human donor with Susac syndrome. This chain joins TRBV7-8 and TRBJ2-6; possibly TRBD2 for D (5 bases). Specimen: CD4+ T cells from PBMCs. The DNA of the CDR3 is TGTGCCAGCAGCCAGTGGAGGTCTGGGGCCAACGTCCTGACTTTC. Protein product: CASSQWRSGANVLTF.